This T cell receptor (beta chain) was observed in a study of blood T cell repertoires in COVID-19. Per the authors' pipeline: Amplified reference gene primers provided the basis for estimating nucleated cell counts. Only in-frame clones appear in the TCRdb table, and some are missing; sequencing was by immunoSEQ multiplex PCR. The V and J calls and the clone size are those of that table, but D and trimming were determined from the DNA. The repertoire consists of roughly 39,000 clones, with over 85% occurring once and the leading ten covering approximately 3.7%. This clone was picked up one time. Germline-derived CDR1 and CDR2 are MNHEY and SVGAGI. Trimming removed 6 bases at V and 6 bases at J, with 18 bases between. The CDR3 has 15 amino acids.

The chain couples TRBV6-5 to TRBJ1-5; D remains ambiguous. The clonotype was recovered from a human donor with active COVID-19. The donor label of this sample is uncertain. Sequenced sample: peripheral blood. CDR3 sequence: CASRFLFGEGQPQHF. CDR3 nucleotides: TGTGCCAGCAGGTTCCTGTTCGGCGAGGGTCAGCCCCAGCATTTT.